The 30 T cell receptor beta chains below come from one sample, sequenced in a study of blood T cell repertoires in COVID-19. Some clones are missing from TCRdb's copy, which holds only in-frame ones; the method was immunoSEQ multiplex PCR. This table has about 250,000 clones, nearly 90% appearing once. The sequenced material came from peripheral blood. Receptors were obtained from a woman aged 25 to 45 with acute or convalescent COVID-19.

The chain uses TRBV7-9 and TRBJ2-7, with 7 bases matching TRBD2. Germline-derived CDR1 and CDR2 are SEHNR and FQNEAQ (reference sequence). The junction had 10 bases not matched to a gene; V was cut back by 6 bases and J by 5 bases. CDR3 length: 14 amino acids. CDR3 coding DNA: TGTGCCAGCAGACAGACTAGCACCGGCAACGAGCAGTACTTC. Amino acid sequence: CASRQTSTGNEQYF.

The chain employs TRBV9 and TRBJ2-7, with D unclear. CDR1 and CDR2 (germline): SGDLS, YYNGEE. This CDR3 is built from 15 residues. V was clipped by 4 bases and J by 0 bases, with 14 bases between them. The CDR3 spells CASSPFSSDSYEQYF. In DNA form, the CDR3 reads TGTGCCAGCAGCCCCTTTTCCAGCGACTCCTACGAGCAGTACTTC.

The V and J genes are TRBV28 and TRBJ2-3, with TRBD2 matching 8 bases. Germline-derived CDR1 and CDR2 are MDHEN and SYDVKM. CDR3 length: 16 amino acids. The J segment lost 1 base and the V segment lost 3 bases, leaving 6 bases of the junction unmatched. CDR3 sequence reads: CASSLTSGRGTDTQYF. CDR3 DNA sequence: TGTGCCAGCAGTTTGACAAGCGGGAGAGGCACAGATACGCAGTATTTT.

This rearrangement joins TRBV24-1 to TRBJ1-2, with 8 bases fitting TRBD1. CDR3 length: 16 residues. CDR1 is KGHDR and CDR2 is SFDVKD in the germline V gene. The V segment lost 4 bases and the J segment 4 bases; nucleotides outside the gene matches: 10. CDR3 residues: CATSDPTGAGGYGYTF. The CDR3 DNA sequence: TGTGCCACCAGTGACCCGACAGGGGCTGGAGGCTATGGCTACACCTTC.

In its sample, this clone was seen once. V is TRBV29-1 and J is TRBJ2-7; D perhaps matches TRBD2 (6 bases). V lost 3 bases to trimming and J lost 3 bases, with 12 bases between them. The germline gives CDR1 SQVTM, CDR2 ANQGSEA. This CDR3 has 13 amino acids. CDR3 sequence (DNA): TGCAGCGTTGACCCCGGGAGTAGCTACGAGCAGTACTTC. Its translation: CSVDPGSSYEQYF.

V usage is TRBV5-5 and J usage is TRBJ1-6; TRBD1 matches at 8 bases. The CDR3 has 15 amino acids. Trimming removed 2 bases from V and 7 bases from J; junction bases left unmatched: 5. Germline-derived CDR1 and CDR2 are SGHKS and YYEKEE (reference sequence). DNA of the CDR3: TGTGCCAGCAGCTTCCCGGACAGGGAGAATTCACCCCTCCACTTT. Translating gives CASSFPDRENSPLHF.

This chain uses TRBV6-1 with TRBJ2-2; TRBD2 might be the D (6 bases). The germline V gene has CDR1 MNHNS and CDR2 SASEGT. The CDR3 covers 15 residues. Deletions cut 3 bases from V and 4 bases from J, with 12 bases between. CDR3 loop: CASSDVPGLTGELFF. CDR3 in DNA: TGTGCCAGCAGTGACGTCCCGGGACTCACCGGGGAGCTGTTTTTT.

The chain employs TRBV4-3 and TRBJ2-1, with TRBD2 matching over 7 bases. The CDR3 extends over 15 amino acids. V lost 1 base to trimming and J lost 3 bases; unmatched junction nucleotides: 3. CDR1 is LGHNA, CDR2 YSLEER, per germline. CDR3 bases: TGCGCCAGCAGCCAAGCAACTAGCGACTACAATGAGCAGTTCTTC. Protein product: CASSQATSDYNEQFF.

The chain has TRBV6-5 and TRBJ2-5; 10 bases are shared with TRBD1. The CDR3 has 15 amino acids. J gave up 2 bases and V 5 bases, and 5 bases lay outside the gene matches. CDR1 MNHEY and CDR2 SVGAGI come from the germline V gene. The CDR3 DNA is TGTGCCAGCAGTCATGGACAGGGGGGTCAAGAGACCCAGTACTTC. Encoded protein: CASSHGQGGQETQYF.

The V call is TRBV7-9, the J call TRBJ2-1, with TRBD2 matching 13 bases. V trimming: 1 base; J trimming: 4 bases; junction bases outside the gene matches: 7. Germline V gene sequence: CDR1 SEHNR, CDR2 FQNEAQ (reference sequence). The CDR3 loop spans 18 amino acids. The DNA of the CDR3 is TGTGCCAGCAGCTTAGGCGGACTAGCGGGAGTTTTATACAATGAGCAGTTCTTC. Amino acid sequence: CASSLGGLAGVLYNEQFF.

This clone was seen only a few times. The chain joins TRBV11-2 to TRBJ1-4, with 9 bases lining up with TRBD1. Germline CDR1 SGHAT, CDR2 FQNNGV. This CDR3 contains 14 residues. The V segment lost 6 bases and the J segment 4 bases; nucleotides outside the gene matches: 3. The CDR3 DNA is TGTGCCAGCAGGCCGGGACAGGGTAATGAAAAACTGTTTTTT. This encodes CASRPGQGNEKLFF.

The chain combines TRBV5-1 with TRBJ1-2; 8 positions agree with TRBD1. The CDR3 has 14 amino acids. J gave up 4 bases and V 4 bases, and 6 bases lay outside the gene matches. CDR1 SGHRS and CDR2 YFSETQ come from the germline V gene. The CDR3 DNA reads as TGCGCCAGCAGCGACAGGACAGGGAGCTATGGCTACACCTTC. Protein: CASSDRTGSYGYTF.

The V and J genes are TRBV4-3 and TRBJ1-1; no firm D call. Per the germline V gene, CDR1 is LGHNA and CDR2 is YSLEER. The CDR3 is 15 residues long. Trimming left V 0 bases short and J 3 bases short, with 11 bases between. CDR3 in amino acids: CASSQEARDDTEAFF. The CDR3 bases are TGCGCCAGCAGCCAAGAGGCGCGGGATGACACTGAAGCTTTCTTT.

The chain has TRBV15 and TRBJ2-1, with TRBD2 matching 7 bases. The CDR3 covers 15 residues. Germline V gene data show CDR1 as LNHNV and CDR2 as YYDKDF (reference sequence). Unmatched junction bases numbered 7, after V lost 1 base and J lost 7 bases. This CDR3 reads CATSRGGGGRNEQFF. The CDR3 bases are TGTGCCACCAGCAGAGGGGGGGGAGGCCGTAATGAGCAGTTCTTC.

The chain combines TRBV7-2 with TRBJ2-5; D is possibly TRBD2 (5 bases). The V gene's germline CDR1 is SGHTA and CDR2 FQGNSA. V lost 1 base and J lost 2, with 5 bases in between. The CDR3 contains 13 residues. The CDR3 nucleotides read TGTGCCAGCAGCTTAGGACTACAAGAGACCCAGTACTTC. As protein: CASSLGLQETQYF.

The rearrangement joins TRBV19 to TRBJ1-2; D perhaps matches TRBD1 (5 bases). CDR3 size: 12 residues. V shed 1 base and J shed 14 bases, with 14 bases lying between them. CDR1 and CDR2 (germline): LNHDA, SQIVND (reference sequence). The CDR3 is CASSIGAGPPTF. Written as DNA, the CDR3 is TGTGCCAGTAGTATAGGCGCAGGGCCCCCTACCTTC.

The chain couples TRBV6-6 to TRBJ1-6; 8 bases agree with TRBD1. Losses at the gene ends were 4 bases for V and 2 bases for J; bases not matched to a gene: 1. This CDR3 is built from 15 residues. CDR1 and CDR2 (germline): MNHNY, SVGAGI (reference sequence). This CDR3 is CASSSTGAYNSPLHF. DNA for the CDR3: TGTGCCAGCAGTTCGACAGGGGCCTATAATTCACCCCTCCACTTT.

The V and J genes are TRBV7-9 and TRBJ1-3, with 7 positions matching TRBD1. After removal of 5 bases from V and 0 bases from J, the junction contained 10 bases not matched to a gene. The V gene's germline CDR1 is SEHNR and CDR2 FQNEAQ (reference sequence). CDR3 size: 17 residues. The CDR3 DNA sequence: TGTGCCAGCAGCACGCGGGACAGATTTGCCTCTGGAAACACCATATATTTT. It translates to CASSTRDRFASGNTIYF.

V usage is TRBV30 and J usage is TRBJ1-1; 9 positions match TRBD1. Unmatched junction bases numbered 13, after V lost 0 bases and J lost 11 bases. The V gene's germline CDR1 is GTSNPN and CDR2 SVGIG (reference sequence). The CDR3 is 15 residues long. The CDR3 here is CAWSVIARTGERAFF. As DNA, the CDR3 is TGTGCCTGGAGTGTTATTGCCAGGACAGGGGAGAGGGCTTTCTTT.

The chain couples TRBV7-6 to TRBJ1-1, with 9 nucleotides matching TRBD1. The V and J ends lost 5 bases and 1 base, in that order; junction bases with no gene match: 11. CDR1 and CDR2 (germline): SGHVS, FNYEAQ. This CDR3 has 17 residues. The CDR3 sequence: CASSGNRGRIPNTEAFF. The CDR3 nucleotides read TGTGCCAGCAGCGGAAACAGGGGGCGAATTCCGAACACTGAAGCTTTCTTT. Based on the CDR3 plus reference TRBV7-6 and TRBJ1-1, the full variable domain is GAGVSQSPRYKVTKRGQDVALRCDPISGHVSLYWYRQALGQGPEFLTYFNYEAQQDKSGLPNDRFSAERPEGSISTLTIQRTEQRDSAMYRCASSGNRGRIPNTEAFFGQGTRLTVV.

V is TRBV19 and J is TRBJ1-1; D is unclear. The V and J ends lost 0 bases and 0 bases respectively, with 2 bases between them. Germline-derived CDR1 and CDR2 are LNHDA and SQIVND (reference sequence). The CDR3 length is 13 residues. This chain's CDR3 is CASSIDMNTEAFF. The CDR3 DNA is TGTGCCAGTAGTATAGATATGAACACTGAAGCTTTCTTT.

The genes are TRBV9 and TRBJ2-3; D is possibly TRBD2 (6 bases). CDR3 length: 15 amino acids. V was trimmed by 3 bases and J by 4 bases, leaving 15 bases between them. Germline V CDR1 and CDR2: SGDLS, YYNGEE. Written as DNA, the CDR3 is TGTGCCAGCAGCGAGAGTCGGGGGACGGCAGATACGCAGTATTTT. Its protein is CASSESRGTADTQYF.

The J gene is TRBJ1-1, the V gene TRBV19; 7 bases match TRBD1. This CDR3 is built from 15 residues. Germline V lookup: CDR1 LNHDA, CDR2 SQIVND (reference sequence). V was pared by 1 base and J by 5 bases, with 7 bases of the junction left unmatched. CDR3 bases: TGTGCCAGTAGTATAGGACAGGGACGAAGGACTGAAGCTTTCTTT. Amino acid sequence: CASSIGQGRRTEAFF.

This chain joins TRBV3-1 (or the pseudogene TRBV3-2) and TRBJ2-5; TRBD1 matches 9 bases. Germline V gene data show CDR1 as LGHDT and CDR2 as YNNKEL (reference sequence). The CDR3 runs 14 residues. V shed 6 bases and J 5 bases; nucleotides not matched to a gene: 7. In nucleotides, the CDR3 is TGTGCCAGCAGAAACAGGGGGCCGGGGGAGACCCAGTACTTC. Protein product: CASRNRGPGETQYF.

V and J are TRBV7-9 and TRBJ2-7; 9 bases line up with TRBD1. Germline CDR1 reads SEHNR; CDR2 reads FQNEAQ (reference sequence). The length of the CDR3 is 18 residues. V lost 4 bases, J lost 4 bases, and 17 bases stayed unmatched. The CDR3 DNA is TGTGCCAGCAGCTCCTGGCGGACCACCGGGACAGGGAGGTACGAGCAGTACTTC. Its translation: CASSSWRTTGTGRYEQYF.

The CDR3 DNA follows: TGTGCCAGTAGTTTTCGACAGGGGTCTGGCTACACCTTC. Amino acids: CASSFRQGSGYTF. The chain is built from TRBV19 and TRBJ1-2; 8 bases line up with TRBD1. V trimming: 5 bases; J trimming: 7 bases; junction bases outside the gene matches: 6. The CDR3 runs 13 residues. From germline, CDR1 is LNHDA and CDR2 SQIVND (reference sequence).

Only one count was recorded for this clone. The chain carries TRBV29-1 and TRBJ2-2, with D possibly TRBD2 on 6 matching bases. This CDR3 contains 13 residues. In germline, CDR1 is SQVTM, CDR2 ANQGSEA. V shed 7 bases and J shed 6 bases, with 15 bases lying between them. This chain's CDR3 is CSGSSGGAGELFF. In DNA, the CDR3 is TGCAGCGGTTCCAGCGGAGGGGCCGGGGAGCTGTTTTTT.

The rearrangement joins TRBV7-9 to TRBJ1-1; D possibly corresponds to TRBD1 (5 bases). The germline V and J ends were trimmed by 6 bases and 0 bases, with 8 bases remaining between them. The CDR3 loop spans 13 amino acids. Per germline, CDR1 SEHNR and CDR2 FQNEAQ (reference sequence). The CDR3 loop reads CASRGAMNTEAFF. The DNA of the CDR3 is TGTGCCAGCAGAGGGGCTATGAACACTGAAGCTTTCTTT.

This sequence joins TRBV30 and TRBJ2-7, with D uncertain. There are 15 residues in the CDR3. The germline V and J ends were trimmed by 0 bases and 0 bases, with 12 bases remaining between them. CDR1 and CDR2 (germline): GTSNPN, SVGIG (reference sequence). CDR3 DNA sequence: TGTGCCTGGAGTGTACTACCGGGTCTCTCCTACGAGCAGTACTTC. This sequence encodes CAWSVLPGLSYEQYF.

This chain connects TRBV6-1 to TRBJ2-1, with 11 bases fitting TRBD2. The CDR3 has 17 residues. Germline values: CDR1 MNHNS, CDR2 SASEGT. Unmatched junction bases numbered 8, after V lost 1 base and J lost 6 bases. The CDR3 reads CASSEVFLAGGRNEQFF. The DNA of the CDR3 is TGTGCCAGCAGTGAAGTCTTTCTAGCGGGAGGACGCAATGAGCAGTTCTTC.